This TCR beta chain comes out of a study of OX40 agonist ivuxolimab in advanced cancers. About the study: Dose-escalation subjects each had hepatocellular carcinoma, melanoma, renal cell or head and neck cancer.

The repertoire was sequenced with immunoSEQ multiplex PCR; TCRdb's copy has only in-frame clones and lacks some. The profile shows under 45,000 clones, less than 90% of them singletons. The V gene's germline CDR1 is LNHDA and CDR2 SQIVND (reference sequence). The CDR3 length is 14 residues. V was pared by 1 base and J by 2 bases, with 9 bases between. V gene TRBV19 combines with J gene TRBJ2-7; D is uncertain. The source material was CD4+ or CD8+ T cells sorted from blood, sampled in a trial of the OX40 agonist ivuxolimab. This TCR was recovered from an adult with an advanced solid tumor such as melanoma, head and neck, liver or kidney cancer. The CDR3 DNA reads TGTGCCAGTAGTATAGGGATAGGACCCTACGAGCAGTACTTC. Protein sequence: CASSIGIGPYEQYF. The variable domain in full, completed from reference TRBV19 and TRBJ2-7, reads DGGITQSPKYLFRKEGQNVTLSCEQNLNHDAMYWYRQDPGQGLRLIYYSQIVNDFQKGDIAEGYSVSREKKESFPLTVTSAQKNPTAFYLCASSIGIGPYEQYFGPGTRLTVT.